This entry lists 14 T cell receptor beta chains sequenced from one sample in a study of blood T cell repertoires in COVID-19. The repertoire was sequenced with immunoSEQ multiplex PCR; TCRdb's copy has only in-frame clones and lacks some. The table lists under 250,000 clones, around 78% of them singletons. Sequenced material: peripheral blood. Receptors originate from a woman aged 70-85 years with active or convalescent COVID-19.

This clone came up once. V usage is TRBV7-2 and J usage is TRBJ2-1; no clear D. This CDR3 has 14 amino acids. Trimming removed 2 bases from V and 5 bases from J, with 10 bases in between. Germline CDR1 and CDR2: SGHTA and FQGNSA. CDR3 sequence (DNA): TGTGCCAGCAGCTTAATCTACAGAAACAATGAGCAGTTCTTC. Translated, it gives CASSLIYRNNEQFF.

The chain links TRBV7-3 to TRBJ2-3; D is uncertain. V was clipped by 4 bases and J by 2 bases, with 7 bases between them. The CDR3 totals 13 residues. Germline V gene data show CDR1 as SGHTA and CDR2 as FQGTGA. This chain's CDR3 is CASSYSHTDTQYF. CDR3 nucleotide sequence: TGTGCCAGCAGCTACTCCCACACAGATACGCAGTATTTT.

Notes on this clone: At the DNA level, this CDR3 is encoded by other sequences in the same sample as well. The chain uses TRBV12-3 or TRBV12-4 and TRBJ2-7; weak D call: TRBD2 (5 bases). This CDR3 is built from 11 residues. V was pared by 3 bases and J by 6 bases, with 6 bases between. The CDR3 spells CASSFGGEQYF. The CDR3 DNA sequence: TGTGCCAGCAGTTTTGGAGGCGAGCAGTACTTC.

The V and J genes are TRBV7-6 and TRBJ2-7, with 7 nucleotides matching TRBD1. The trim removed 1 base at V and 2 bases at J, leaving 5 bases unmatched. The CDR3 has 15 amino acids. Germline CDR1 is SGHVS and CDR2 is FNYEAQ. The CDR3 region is CASSLETGNPYEQYF. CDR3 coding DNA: TGTGCCAGCAGCTTAGAGACAGGGAATCCCTACGAGCAGTACTTC.

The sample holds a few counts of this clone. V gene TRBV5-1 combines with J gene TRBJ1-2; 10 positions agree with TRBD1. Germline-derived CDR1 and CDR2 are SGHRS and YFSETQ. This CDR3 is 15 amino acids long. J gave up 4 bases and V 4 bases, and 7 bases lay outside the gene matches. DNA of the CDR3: TGCGCCAGCAGCAACCCCCGGGACAGGGGCTATGGCTACACCTTC. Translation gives CASSNPRDRGYGYTF. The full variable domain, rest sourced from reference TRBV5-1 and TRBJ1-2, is KAGVTQTPRYLIKTRGQQVTLSCSPISGHRSVSWYQQTPGQGLQFLFEYFSETQRNKGNFPGRFSGRQFSNSRSEMNVSTLELGDSALYLCASSNPRDRGYGYTFGSGTRLTVV.

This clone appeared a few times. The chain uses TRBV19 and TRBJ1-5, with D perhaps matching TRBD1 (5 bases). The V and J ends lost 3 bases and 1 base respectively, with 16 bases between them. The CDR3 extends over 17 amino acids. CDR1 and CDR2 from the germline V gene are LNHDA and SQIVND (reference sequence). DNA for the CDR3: TGTGCCAGTAGTATGGGATCGGGGGACCCAAGCAATCAGCCCCAGCATTTT. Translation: CASSMGSGDPSNQPQHF. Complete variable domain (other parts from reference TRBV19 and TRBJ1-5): DGGITQSPKYLFRKEGQNVTLSCEQNLNHDAMYWYRQDPGQGLRLIYYSQIVNDFQKGDIAEGYSVSREKKESFPLTVTSAQKNPTAFYLCASSMGSGDPSNQPQHFGDGTRLSIL.

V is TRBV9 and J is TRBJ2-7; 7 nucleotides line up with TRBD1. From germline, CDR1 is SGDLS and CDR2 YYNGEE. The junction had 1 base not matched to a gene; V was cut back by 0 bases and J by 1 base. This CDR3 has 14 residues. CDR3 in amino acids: CASSVAGQSYEQYF. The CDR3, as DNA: TGTGCCAGCAGCGTAGCGGGACAGTCCTACGAGCAGTACTTC.

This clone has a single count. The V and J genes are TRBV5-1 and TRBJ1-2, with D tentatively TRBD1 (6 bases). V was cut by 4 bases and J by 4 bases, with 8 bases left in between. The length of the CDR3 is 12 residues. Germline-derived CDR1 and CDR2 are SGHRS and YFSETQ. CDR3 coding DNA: TGCGCCAGCAGCCCACAGGGCTATGGCTACACCTTC. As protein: CASSPQGYGYTF.

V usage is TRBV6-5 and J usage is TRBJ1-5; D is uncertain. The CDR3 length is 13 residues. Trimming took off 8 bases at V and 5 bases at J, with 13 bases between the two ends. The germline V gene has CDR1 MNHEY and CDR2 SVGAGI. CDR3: CASGGPADQPQHF. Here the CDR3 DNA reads TGTGCCAGCGGAGGACCAGCCGATCAGCCCCAGCATTTT.

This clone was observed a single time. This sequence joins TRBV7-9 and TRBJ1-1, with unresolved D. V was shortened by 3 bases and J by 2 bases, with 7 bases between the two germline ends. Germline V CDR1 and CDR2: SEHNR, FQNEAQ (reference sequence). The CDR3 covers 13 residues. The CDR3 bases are TGTGCCAGCAGCTTTGAGGGCAACACTGAAGCTTTCTTT. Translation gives CASSFEGNTEAFF.

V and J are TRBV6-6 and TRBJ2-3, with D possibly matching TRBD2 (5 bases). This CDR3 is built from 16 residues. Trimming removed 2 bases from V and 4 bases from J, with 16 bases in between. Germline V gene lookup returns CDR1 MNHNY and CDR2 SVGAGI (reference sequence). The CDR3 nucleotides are TGTGCCAGCAGTTACGGACTGGGTGGGAGCGCAGATACGCAGTATTTT. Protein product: CASSYGLGGSADTQYF.

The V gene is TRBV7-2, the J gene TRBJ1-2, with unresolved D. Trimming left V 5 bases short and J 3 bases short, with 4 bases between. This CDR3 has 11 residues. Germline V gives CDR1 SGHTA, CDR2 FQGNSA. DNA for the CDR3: TGTGCCAGCAGCCCTTACTATGGCTACACCTTC. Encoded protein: CASSPYYGYTF.

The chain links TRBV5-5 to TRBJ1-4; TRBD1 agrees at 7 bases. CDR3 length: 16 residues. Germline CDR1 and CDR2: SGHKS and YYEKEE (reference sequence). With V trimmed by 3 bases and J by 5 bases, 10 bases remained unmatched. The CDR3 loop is CASSSGDSAYNEKLFF. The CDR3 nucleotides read TGTGCCAGCAGCTCTGGGGACAGTGCTTACAATGAAAAACTGTTTTTT.

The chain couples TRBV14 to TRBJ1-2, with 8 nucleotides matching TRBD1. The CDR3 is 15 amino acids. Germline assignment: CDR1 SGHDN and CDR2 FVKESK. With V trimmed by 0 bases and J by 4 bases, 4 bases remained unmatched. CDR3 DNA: TGTGCCAGCAGCCAAGACAGGGGGCTTAGCTATGGCTACACCTTC. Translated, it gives CASSQDRGLSYGYTF.